The T cell receptor (beta chain) described here comes from a study of T cell responses to AZD1222 COVID-19 vaccine. The method was immunoSEQ multiplex PCR; TCRdb's version includes in-frame clones alone and lacks a portion of them. This sample has 75,000 to 100,000 clones, with around 89% found just once. Per the germline V gene, CDR1 is SGHRS and CDR2 is YFSETQ. V was pared by 0 bases and J by 3 bases, with 12 bases between. This CDR3 spans 15 amino acids. Material: peripheral blood, obtained on day 0 of AZD1222 vaccination. The gene calls are TRBV5-1 and TRBJ2-5; D gene unclear. The source of this sequence is an adult in good health. CDR3 in amino acids: CASSLGGTSEETQYF. In nucleotides, the CDR3 is TGCGCCAGCAGCTTGGGCGGAACTTCTGAAGAGACCCAGTACTTC.